This T cell receptor beta chain came from a study of Ad26.COV2.S vaccination and SARS-CoV-2 variants. As for the study in general: Intramuscular Ad26.COV2.S at 5x10^10 or 1x10^11 viral particles.

Germline V gives CDR1 MDHEN, CDR2 SYDVKM. V lost 6 bases to trimming and J lost 1 base; unmatched junction nucleotides: 12. The CDR3 covers 18 residues. In regard to this clone: Its antigen remains unknown.

Study findings and constraints: Measurement of non-spike TCR breadth gave similar results in vaccine and placebo recipients. Total T cell responses may have been underestimated by the TCR breadth and depth analyses.

Treatment denoted: about 20 received Ad26.COV2.S at low or high dose, single or two shots; about five received placebo; per-sample allocation not given. The investigators took samples on day 63 after the first vaccine or placebo injection. Here immunoSEQ multiplex PCR was the method, and the copy in TCRdb shows in-frame clones only, minus some. The sample yields about 350,000 clones, 80% to 90% seen once. This receptor was taken from a person aged 18-60 years who received the Ad26.COV2.S COVID-19 vaccine or a placebo. The genes are TRBV28 and TRBJ1-5; 10 bases map to TRBD1. The source was peripheral blood, collected in a trial of Ad26.COV2.S vaccine versus placebo. The CDR3 loop is CASRAPGQGLLSNQPQHF. DNA for the CDR3: TGTGCCAGCAGAGCTCCGGGACAGGGGTTGCTAAGCAATCAGCCCCAGCATTTT.